This TCR beta chain originates from a study of blood T cell repertoires in COVID-19. This clone was found once. The assay was immunoSEQ multiplex PCR, and TCRdb's table has in-frame clones only and misses some. The profile covers about 210,000 clones, with roughly four fifths appearing a single time and more than 10% taken by the ten largest. Sequencing input: peripheral blood. This TCR came from a middle-aged woman with acute or convalescent COVID-19.

The CDR3 loop reads CASRPGTGGDYEQYF. In DNA form, the CDR3 reads TGTGCCAGCAGGCCCGGGACAGGGGGCGATTACGAGCAGTACTTC. The rearrangement links TRBV11-1 to TRBJ2-7, with TRBD1 identical over 12 bases. CDR3 size: 15 residues. V was pared by 6 bases and J by 4 bases, with 7 bases of the junction left unmatched. Germline V gene data show CDR1 as SGHAT and CDR2 as FQDESV (reference sequence).